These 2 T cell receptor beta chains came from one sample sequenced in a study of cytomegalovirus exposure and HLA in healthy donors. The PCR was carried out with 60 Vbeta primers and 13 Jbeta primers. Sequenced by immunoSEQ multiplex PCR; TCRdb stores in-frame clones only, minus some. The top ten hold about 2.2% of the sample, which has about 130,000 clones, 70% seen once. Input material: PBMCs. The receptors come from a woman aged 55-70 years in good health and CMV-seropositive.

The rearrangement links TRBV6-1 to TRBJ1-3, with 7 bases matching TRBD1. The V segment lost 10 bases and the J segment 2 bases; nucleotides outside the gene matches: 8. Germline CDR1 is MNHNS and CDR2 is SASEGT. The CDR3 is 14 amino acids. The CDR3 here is CATSRGLAGNTIYF. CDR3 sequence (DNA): TGTGCCACGTCTAGGGGGCTAGCTGGAAACACCATATATTTT.

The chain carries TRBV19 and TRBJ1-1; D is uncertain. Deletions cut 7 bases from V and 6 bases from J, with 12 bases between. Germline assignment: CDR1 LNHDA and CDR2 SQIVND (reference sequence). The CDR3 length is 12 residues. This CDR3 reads CASNFGLSEAFF. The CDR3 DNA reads TGTGCCAGTAACTTCGGGTTATCTGAAGCTTTCTTT.